The table lists the clone carrying this TCR beta chain with a count of one. The CDR3 length is 14 residues. V was cut by 6 bases and J by 2 bases, with 13 bases left in between. TCRdb reprocessed the RT-PCR reads with MiXCR, giving one entry per CDR3 protein. The sample records about 200,000 distinct CDR3 sequences, 40% to 45% being singletons. The source of the sample is a study of patients and donors after allogeneic stem cell transplantation. Input material: blood, either unsorted or a sorted T cell fraction (not recorded which). This TCR derives from a human donor who was either an allogeneic HSCT recipient or a stem cell or donor lymphocyte infusion donor (not recorded which). It is not recorded whose cells these are; they may come from a transplant donor. The chain is built from TRBV12-3 or TRBV12-4 and TRBJ1-2; D gene unclear. The CDR3 spells CASSIEGLNYGYTF. DNA of the CDR3: TGTGCCAGCAGCATCGAGGGTTTAAACTATGGCTACACCTTC.